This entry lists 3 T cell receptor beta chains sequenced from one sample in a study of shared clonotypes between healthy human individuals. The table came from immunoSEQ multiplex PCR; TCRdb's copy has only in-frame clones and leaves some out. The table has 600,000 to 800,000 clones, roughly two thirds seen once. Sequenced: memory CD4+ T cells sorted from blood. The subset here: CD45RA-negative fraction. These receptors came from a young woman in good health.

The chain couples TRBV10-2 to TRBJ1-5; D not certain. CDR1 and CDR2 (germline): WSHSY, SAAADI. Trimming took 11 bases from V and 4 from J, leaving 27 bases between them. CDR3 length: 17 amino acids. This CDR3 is CAEPGDYFLGLNQPQHF. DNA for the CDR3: TGCGCCGAACCTGGAGACTATTTCCTGGGCTTAAATCAGCCCCAGCATTTT.

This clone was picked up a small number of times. The CDR3 sequence: CASSLEWGGHGYTF. The CDR3 bases are TGTGCCAGCAGCTTGGAGTGGGGAGGCCATGGCTACACCTTC. This sequence joins TRBV5-5 and TRBJ1-2; D gene uncertain. The ends were cut back, 0 bases at V and 6 bases at J, with 12 bases in the middle. The CDR3 covers 14 residues. Germline V gene sequence: CDR1 SGHKS, CDR2 YYEKEE (reference sequence).

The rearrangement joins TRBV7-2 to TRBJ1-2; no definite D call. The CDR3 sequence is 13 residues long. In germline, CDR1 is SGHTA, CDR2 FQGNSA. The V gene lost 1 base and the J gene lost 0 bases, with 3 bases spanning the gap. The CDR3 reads CASSLDPNYGYTF. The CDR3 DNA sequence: TGTGCCAGCAGCTTAGACCCTAACTATGGCTACACCTTC.